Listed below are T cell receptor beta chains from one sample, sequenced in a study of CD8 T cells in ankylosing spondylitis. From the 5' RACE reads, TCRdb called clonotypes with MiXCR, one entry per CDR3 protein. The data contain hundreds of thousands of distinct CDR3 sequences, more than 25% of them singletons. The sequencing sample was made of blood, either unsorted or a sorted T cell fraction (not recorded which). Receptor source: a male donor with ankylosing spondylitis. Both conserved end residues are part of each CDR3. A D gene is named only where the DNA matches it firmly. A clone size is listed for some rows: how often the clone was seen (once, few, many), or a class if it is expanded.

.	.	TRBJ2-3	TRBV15	TGTGCCACCAGCAGAGCGGGACCCAGTCCTGCCCCGTATTTT	CATSRAGPSPAPYF
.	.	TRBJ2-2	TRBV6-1	TGTGCCAGCAGTCCTGGGGCGGGTGGCCGGAACACCGGGGAGCTGTTTTTT	CASSPGAGGRNTGELFF
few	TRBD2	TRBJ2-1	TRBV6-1	TGTGCCAGCGACCAGCGGGAAAGGGAGCAGTTCTTC	CASDQREREQFF
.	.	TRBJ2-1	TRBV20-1	TGCAGTGGTCGAGCTAGTGAGCAGTTCTTC	CSGRASEQFF
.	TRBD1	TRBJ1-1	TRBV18	TGTGCCAGCTCACCGACAGGGTTGGTGAACACTGAAGCTTTCTTT	CASSPTGLVNTEAFF
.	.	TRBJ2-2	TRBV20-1	TGCAGTGCCCAAGCCAGGGGTTCTTTCGCGAACACCGGGGAGCTGTTTTTT	CSAQARGSFANTGELFF
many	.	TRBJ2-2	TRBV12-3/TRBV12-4	TGTGCCAGCAGTTTAAGGGGCTCCGGGGAGCTGTTTTTT	CASSLRGSGELFF
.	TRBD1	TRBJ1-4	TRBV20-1	TGCAGTGCCCAGAGAGGTGCAGGGGGTGAAAAACTGTTTTTT	CSAQRGAGGEKLFF
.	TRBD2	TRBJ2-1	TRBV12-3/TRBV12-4	TGTGCCAGCAGTTTTCCAGCGGGAGGACTCTACAATGAGCAGTTCTTC	CASSFPAGGLYNEQFF
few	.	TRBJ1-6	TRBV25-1	TGTGCCAGCAGTGAATCGCGGAGGGGTTCCTATAATTCACCCCTCCACTTT	CASSESRRGSYNSPLHF
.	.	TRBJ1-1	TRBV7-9	TGTGCCAGCAGACCCCCCCAGAACACTGAAGCTTTCTTT	CASRPPQNTEAFF
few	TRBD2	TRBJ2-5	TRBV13	TGTGCCAGCAGCCCGGCCTCACGGGAGGGCGAGGAGACCCAGTACTTC	CASSPASREGEETQYF
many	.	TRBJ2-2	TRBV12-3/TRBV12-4	TGTGCCAGCAGTCAACTGGCTATAGGGGAGCTGTTTTTT	CASSQLAIGELFF
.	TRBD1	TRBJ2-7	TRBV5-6	TGTGCCAGCAGCACAGGGGGCTACGAGCAGTACTTC	CASSTGGYEQYF
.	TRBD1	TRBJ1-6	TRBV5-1	TGCGCCAGCAGCTTGATGGGGACAGGAGATATAGCCCTCCACTTT	CASSLMGTGDIALHF
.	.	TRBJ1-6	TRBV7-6	TGTGCCAGCAGCCCCTTATGGAATTCACCCCTCCACTTT	CASSPLWNSPLHF
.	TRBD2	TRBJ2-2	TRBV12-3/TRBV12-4	TGTGCCAGCAGTTTGGGACTAGCTAACGGGGAGCTGTTTTTT	CASSLGLANGELFF
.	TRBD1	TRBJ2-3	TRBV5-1	TGCGCCAGCAGCTTGGGCGACAGGGGGCCCCCAGATACGCAGTATTTT	CASSLGDRGPPDTQYF
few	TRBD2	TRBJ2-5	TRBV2	TGTGCCAGCAGGGGACACCAGCGGGAGGAGACCCAGTACTTC	CASRGHQREETQYF
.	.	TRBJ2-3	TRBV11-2	TGTGCCAGCAGCCAGCTTAGTATAGCGGGCACAGATACGCAGTATTTT	CASSQLSIAGTDTQYF
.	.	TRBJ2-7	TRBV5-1	TGCGCCAGCAGCTTAATGACCCGCTCCTACGAGCAGTACTTC	CASSLMTRSYEQYF
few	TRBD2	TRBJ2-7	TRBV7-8	TGTGCCAGCAGCTTACTAGCTGGGGGGGGGTTCCCAGAGCAGTACTTC	CASSLLAGGGFPEQYF
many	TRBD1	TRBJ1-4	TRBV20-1	TGCAGTGCTAAACTACCGGGACAGGGTGTAGAAAAACTGTTTTTT	CSAKLPGQGVEKLFF
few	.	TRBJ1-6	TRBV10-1	TGCGCCAGCACGGGTCTCCTGAATTCACCCCTCCACTTT	CASTGLLNSPLHF
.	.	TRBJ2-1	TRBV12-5	TGTGCTAGTGTGGGTAGGCGGAATGAGCAGTTCTTC	CASVGRRNEQFF
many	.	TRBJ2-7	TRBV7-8	TGTGCCAGCAGCTTACGATCAGGACCCTACGAGCAGTACTTC	CASSLRSGPYEQYF
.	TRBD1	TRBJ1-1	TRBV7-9	TGTGCCAGCGGCCTATCAGGGGGCACTGAAGCTTTCTTT	CASGLSGGTEAFF
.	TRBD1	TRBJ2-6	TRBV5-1	TGCGCCAGCAGCTTGGTACAGGGGTATGGGGCCAACGTCCTGACTTTC	CASSLVQGYGANVLTF
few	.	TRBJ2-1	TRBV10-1	TGCGCCAGCAGTGAGTCAGGAGGGGGCCCGAAAAGCTCCTACAATGAGCAGTTCTTC	CASSESGGGPKSSYNEQFF
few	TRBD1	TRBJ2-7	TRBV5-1	TGCGCCAGCAGCTTGCAAGGGACAGGGAAGGAGCAGTACTTC	CASSLQGTGKEQYF
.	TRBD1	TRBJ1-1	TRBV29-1	TGCAGCGTTTTCCATTCGGACAGGGGCACTGAAGCTTTCTTT	CSVFHSDRGTEAFF
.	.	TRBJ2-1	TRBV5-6	TGTGCCAGCACCCCGGGGAGAGCGTCCTACAATGAGCAGTTCTTC	CASTPGRASYNEQFF
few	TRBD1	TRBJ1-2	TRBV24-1	TGTGCCACCAGTGATATCCGGGACAGTGGTGGCTACACCTTC	CATSDIRDSGGYTF
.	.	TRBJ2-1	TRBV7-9	TGTGCCAGCAGTAACCAGGGCAGCTCCTACAATGAGCAGTTCTTC	CASSNQGSSYNEQFF
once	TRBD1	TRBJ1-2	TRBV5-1	TGCGCCAGCAGCTCAGGGACAGCTTCATATGGCTACACCTTC	CASSSGTASYGYTF
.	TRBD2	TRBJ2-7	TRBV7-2	TGTGCCAGCAGCTTCGGGGGAGGGAAATCCTACGAGCAGTACTTC	CASSFGGGKSYEQYF
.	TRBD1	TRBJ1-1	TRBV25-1	TGTGCCAGCAGTAGACAGGGAAAGAACACTGAAGCTTTCTTT	CASSRQGKNTEAFF
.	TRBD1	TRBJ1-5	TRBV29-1	TGCAGCGTCCAGACAGGGGACCAGCCCCAGCATTTT	CSVQTGDQPQHF
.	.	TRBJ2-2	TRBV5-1	TGCGCCAGCAGCCCACACGGGCAGGGCGGGGAGCTGTTTTTT	CASSPHGQGGELFF
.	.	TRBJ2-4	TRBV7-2	TGTGCCAGCAGCTTAGCCGCGGGAAGAGCCAAAAACATTCAGTACTTC	CASSLAAGRAKNIQYF
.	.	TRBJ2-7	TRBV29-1	TGCAGCGTTGAAGCGGGAGCCTACGAGCAGTACTTC	CSVEAGAYEQYF
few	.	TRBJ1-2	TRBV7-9	TGTGCCAGCAGCTTAGCCCTGGGGACGGCGGTTTATGGCTACACCTTC	CASSLALGTAVYGYTF
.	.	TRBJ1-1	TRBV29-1	TGCAGCGTTGAGTACCTAACAGGCCGAACTGAAGCTTTCTTT	CSVEYLTGRTEAFF
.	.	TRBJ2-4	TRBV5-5	TGTGCCAGCAGCTTGCTTGTAGGGGGGAACATTCAGTACTTC	CASSLLVGGNIQYF
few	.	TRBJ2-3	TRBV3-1	TGTGCCAGCAGCCAATGGGCGGAAGATACGCAGTATTTT	CASSQWAEDTQYF
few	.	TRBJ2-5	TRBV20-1	TGCAGTGCCGAGGGGTACCAAGAGACCCAGTACTTC	CSAEGYQETQYF
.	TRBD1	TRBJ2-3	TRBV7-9	TGTGCAGAGGAGGACAGGGGCACAGATACGCAGTATTTT	CAEEDRGTDTQYF
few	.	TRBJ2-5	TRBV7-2	TGTGCCAGCAGCTTAGCGGGTTCCCAAGAGACCCAGTACTTC	CASSLAGSQETQYF
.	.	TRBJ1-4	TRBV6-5	TGTGCCAGCAGTTACGAGCGGGGGATTAATGAAAAACTGTTTTTT	CASSYERGINEKLFF
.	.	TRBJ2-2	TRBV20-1	TGCAGTGCTAGAGACCTGGGGCGGGTCAGCGCGAACACCGGGGAGCTGTTTTTT	CSARDLGRVSANTGELFF
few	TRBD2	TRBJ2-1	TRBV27	TGTGCCAGCAGTTTACCCAGCGGGAGCAGGGATGAGCAGTTCTTC	CASSLPSGSRDEQFF
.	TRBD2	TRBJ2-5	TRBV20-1	TGCAGTGCTAGAGGACTAGCGGGAGGAGAGACCCAGTACTTC	CSARGLAGGETQYF
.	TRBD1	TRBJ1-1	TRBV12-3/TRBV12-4	TGTGCCAGCAGCGGACAGGTCACTGAAGCTTTCTTT	CASSGQVTEAFF
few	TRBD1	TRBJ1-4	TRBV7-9	TGTGCCAGCAGCACGGACAGGGCGGATGAAAAACTGTTTTTT	CASSTDRADEKLFF
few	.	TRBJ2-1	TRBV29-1	TGCAGCGTTTCCGGAATCTACAATGAGCAGTTCTTC	CSVSGIYNEQFF